These 9 T cell receptor beta chains came from one sample sequenced in a study of tumor and adjacent non-tumor tissue in lung cancer. The library came from three nested PCR rounds adapted from ARM-PCR protocols. MiXCR, run by TCRdb on the multiplex PCR reads, gives a single entry per CDR3 protein. The sample records about 80,000 distinct CDR3 sequences, approximately 80% being singletons. No cell sorting was done before RNA was extracted from the tissue. This non-tumor lung sample came from over 3 cm beyond the tumor edge. Source material: distant non-tumor lung tissue. These receptors originate from a man in his 60s with non-small cell lung cancer.

Regarding this clonotype: This may stem from a read error, because a much larger clone lies one nucleotide away. This sequence joins TRBV10-2 and TRBJ2-3; tentative D call: TRBD2 (5 bases). Germline loops: CDR1 WSHSY, CDR2 SAAADI. V lost 6 bases, J lost 6 bases, and 19 bases lay in between. CDR3 length: 15 residues. DNA of the CDR3: TGCGCCAGCAGAAGTGGGAGCGGTCTGTACGATACGCAGTATTTT. Amino acids: CASRSGSGLYDTQYF.

This clonotype was found many times. The chain carries TRBV13 and TRBJ2-7, with 10 positions matching TRBD1. Germline trimming cut 5 bases from V and 5 bases from J; bases unmatched to any gene: 6. Germline V gene data show CDR1 as PRHDT and CDR2 as FYEKMQ (reference sequence). The CDR3 spans 14 residues. DNA of the CDR3: TGTGCCAGCAGCACCACCGGGACAGGGGACGAGCAGTACTTC. This sequence encodes CASSTTGTGDEQYF.

Of note for this clonotype: The junction does not match germline at one end; this may be a read error. The chain links TRBV11-3 to TRBJ2-7; TRBD1 might be the D (6 bases). The germline V gene has CDR1 SGHNT and CDR2 YENEEA. The CDR3 is 15 residues long. This CDR3 reads CACRRGGGRANEQYF. CDR3 nucleotide sequence: TGTGCCTGTAGGAGAGGGGGTGGTAGGGCCAACGAACAGTACTTC. Full variable domain (remainder filled in from reference TRBV11-3 and TRBJ2-7): EAGVVQSPRYKIIEKKQPVAFWCNPISGHNTLYWYLQNLGQGPELLIRYENEEAVDDSQLPKDRFSAERLKGVDSTLKIQPAELGDSAVYLCACRRGGGRANEQYFGPGTRLTVT.

This clonotype was seen ten or more times. The gene calls are TRBV27 and TRBJ1-1, with D perhaps TRBD1 (6 bases). V was pared by 3 bases and J by 1 base, with 12 bases between. The CDR3 totals 15 residues. Germline lookup yields CDR1 MNHEY and CDR2 SMNVEV (reference sequence). CDR3 bases: TGTGCCAGCAGTTTGGGGGCAGCCCGGAACACTGAAGCTTTCTTT. Translated, it gives CASSLGAARNTEAFF.

Here the CDR3 DNA reads TGCAGTGATAGGAGGCTAGCGGGAAGGAGTGAGCAGTTCTTC. Translated, it gives CSDRRLAGRSEQFF. The V and J genes are TRBV20-1 and TRBJ2-1; TRBD2 aligns across 9 bases. The germline gives CDR1 DFQATT, CDR2 SNEGSKA (reference sequence). Trimming removed 7 bases from V and 9 bases from J; junction bases left unmatched: 13. The CDR3 consists of 14 residues.

Details on this clonotype: A clone one base away is much larger, so this may be a read error. The chain uses TRBV10-2 and TRBJ2-1; perhaps D is TRBD1 or TRBD2 (5 bases each). The CDR3 is made up of 15 amino acids. The ends were cut back, 5 bases at V and 2 bases at J, with 13 bases in the middle. Germline CDR1 reads WSHSY; CDR2 reads SAAADI. CDR3: CASSRERDAYNEQFF. The DNA of the CDR3 is TGCGCCAGCAGTCGTGAAAGGGACGCCTACAATGAGCAGTTCTTC.

This chain uses TRBV5-5 with TRBJ2-3, with D possibly being TRBD1 or TRBD2 (6 bases each). The CDR3 consists of 15 residues. The germline CDR1 and CDR2 sequences are SGHKS and YYEKEE (reference sequence). The V gene lost 9 bases and the J gene lost 4 bases, with 21 bases spanning the gap. The DNA for the CDR3 is TGTGCCATCAACCATGCGGGGACAAGGGCAGATACGCAGTATTTT. This gives the protein CAINHAGTRADTQYF.

V usage is TRBV20-1 and J usage is TRBJ2-1; D ambiguous. The ends were cut back, 3 bases at V and 6 bases at J, with 18 bases in the middle. This CDR3 comprises 15 residues. Germline lookup yields CDR1 DFQATT and CDR2 SNEGSKA (reference sequence). CDR3 sequence: CSASSRVETSNEQFF. The CDR3 bases are TGCAGTGCTAGCTCCCGCGTAGAAACCTCCAATGAGCAGTTCTTC.

The J gene is TRBJ2-7, the V gene TRBV20-1, with TRBD2 matching 11 bases. Germline assignment: CDR1 DFQATT and CDR2 SNEGSKA (reference sequence). The CDR3 consists of 15 residues. With V trimmed by 5 bases and J by 7 bases, 13 bases remained unmatched. CDR3 nucleotides: TGCAGTGCTGCTCCCGGGACTAGCGGTCTTAGGGAGCAGTACTTC. It is translated as CSAAPGTSGLREQYF.